Below are 10 T cell receptor beta chains sequenced from a single sample in a study of cytotoxic CD8 clonotypes in ibrutinib-treated CLL. Sequencing was performed with immunoSEQ multiplex PCR; in TCRdb, only in-frame clones are kept and a portion is missing. The sample yields fewer than 300,000 clones, 60% to 80% seen once. Sequenced material: PBMCs, taken at disease progression, from a patient treated with ibrutinib. These receptors were taken from a human donor with chronic lymphocytic leukemia.

This chain joins TRBV7-3 and TRBJ2-2, with 7 bases fitting TRBD1. V lost 5 bases to trimming and J lost 0 bases; unmatched junction nucleotides: 6. The germline V gene encodes CDR1 SGHTA and CDR2 FQGTGA. There are 16 residues in the CDR3. The CDR3 DNA sequence: TGTGCCAGCAGCCCATCAGGACAGGCGAACACCGGGGAGCTGTTTTTT. As protein: CASSPSGQANTGELFF.

The chain is built from TRBV7-2 and TRBJ1-2, with D unclear. Germline values: CDR1 SGHTA, CDR2 FQGNSA. The length of the CDR3 is 11 residues. V lost 7 bases, J lost 4 bases, and 7 bases lay in between. The CDR3 nucleotides are TGTGCCAGCAATCCCTCCTATGGCTACACCTTC. Its protein product is CASNPSYGYTF.

J is TRBJ1-1 and V is TRBV9; D is unclear. Germline loops: CDR1 SGDLS, CDR2 YYNGEE. The CDR3 consists of 15 residues. V gave up 4 bases and J gave up 0 bases, with 13 bases separating them. The CDR3 DNA is TGTGCCAGCAGCATATACGGGGAAATGAACACTGAAGCTTTCTTT. Its protein product is CASSIYGEMNTEAFF.

This clone came up once. The chain joins TRBV5-8 to TRBJ2-7, with D unresolved. The CDR3 extends over 12 amino acids. V shed 0 bases and J shed 3 bases, with 4 bases lying between them. Germline loops: CDR1 SGHTS, CDR2 YDEGEE. The CDR3 reads CASSLGLYEQYF. CDR3 DNA: TGTGCCAGCAGCTTGGGACTCTACGAGCAGTACTTC.

This chain links TRBV18 with TRBJ1-4; a weak D match, TRBD1 (6 bases). The CDR3 runs to 17 residues. Looked up from germline, CDR1 is KGHSH and CDR2 is LQKENI. V lost 3 bases and J 0 bases, leaving 14 bases between the germline ends. CDR3 nucleotide sequence: TGTGCCAGCTCACCCGAGAGGGACATTGCAACTAATGAAAAACTGTTTTTT. Translation gives CASSPERDIATNEKLFF.

The rearrangement links TRBV2 to TRBJ1-4, with D uncertain. The CDR3 extends over 11 amino acids. Trimming shortened V by 2 bases and J by 5 bases, and 0 bases separated the two germline ends. Looked up from germline, CDR1 is SNHLY and CDR2 is FYNNEI. CDR3 residues: CASSENEKLFF. The CDR3 nucleotides are TGTGCCAGCAGTGAAAATGAAAAACTGTTTTTT. Supplemented by reference TRBV2 and TRBJ1-4, the full variable domain reads EPEVTQTPSHQVTQMGQEVILRCVPISNHLYFYWYRQILGQKVEFLVSFYNNEISEKSEIFDDQFSVERPDGSNFTLKIRSTKLEDSAMYFCASSENEKLFFGSGTQLSVL.

J is TRBJ2-7 and V is TRBV4-1; 7 nucleotides line up with TRBD1. CDR1 is MGHRA and CDR2 is YSYEKL in the germline V gene. This CDR3 is 16 amino acids long. V shed 5 bases, J shed 4 bases, and the junction held 14 bases outside the gene matches. The CDR3 here is CASSTQPRTGPYEQYF. Written as DNA, the CDR3 is TGCGCCAGCAGCACTCAACCGCGGACAGGTCCTTACGAGCAGTACTTC.

The rearrangement uses TRBV27 and TRBJ2-5; 7 nucleotides align to TRBD1. Germline-derived CDR1 and CDR2 are MNHEY and SMNVEV (reference sequence). The CDR3 covers 16 residues. With 8 bases clipped from V and 1 base from J, the junction kept 13 bases outside the gene matches. In DNA, the CDR3 is TGTGCCAGCCCCGGGGACAGCCCGAGGAGCCAAGAGACCCAGTACTTC. It is translated as CASPGDSPRSQETQYF.

The chain uses TRBV7-2 and TRBJ2-2; no firm D call. The V end lost 1 base, the J end lost 5 bases, and 11 bases lay between the germline ends. The CDR3 spans 15 residues. The germline V gene encodes CDR1 SGHTA and CDR2 FQGNSA. The CDR3 here is CASSLVASKTGELFF. DNA of the CDR3: TGTGCCAGCAGCTTAGTGGCCTCTAAAACCGGGGAGCTGTTTTTT.

There are a few counts of this clone. The chain uses TRBV20-1 and TRBJ1-2; no clear D. The CDR3 is made up of 11 amino acids. Trimming stripped 0 bases from V and 4 bases from J, with 3 bases between. Germline assignment: CDR1 DFQATT and CDR2 SNEGSKA (reference sequence). CDR3 DNA sequence: TGCAGTGCTAGAGACACCTATGGCTACACCTTC. This translates into CSARDTYGYTF.